Below are 7 T cell receptor beta chains sequenced from a single sample in a study of cytomegalovirus exposure and HLA in healthy donors (dated by TCRdb to between 2016 and 2019). The library relied on the immunoSEQ multiplex PCR assay. A mixture of 60 forward primers for TCR Vbeta segments and 13 reverse primers for TCR Jbeta segments was used in the multiplex PCR. Sourced from immuneACCESS, this table was stored by TCRdb with only in-frame sequences that have V and J called. A share of the clones is absent; for the studies checked, an unresolved V gene accounts for under half, and the remainder has no known explanation. Within this sample are roughly 190,000 clones, with 75% to 85% of them counted one time only. The ten most abundant clones make up 14% of the sample. The sample comprised PBMCs. The receptors were sampled from a woman aged 25 to 39 in good health and CMV-seropositive.

The V gene is TRBV6-5, the J gene TRBJ1-2, with D possibly matching TRBD1 (5 bases). Germline CDR1 MNHEY, CDR2 SVGAGI. V was cut by 4 bases and J by 3 bases, with 9 bases left in between. The CDR3 sequence is 13 residues long. CDR3 amino acids: CASSSGLDYGYTF. The CDR3 nucleotides read TGTGCCAGCAGTTCAGGGTTAGACTATGGCTACACCTTC.

The rearrangement links TRBV6-5 to TRBJ2-5; TRBD2 agrees at 9 bases. Trimming removed 6 bases from V and 7 bases from J; junction bases left unmatched: 12. Germline-derived CDR1 and CDR2 are MNHEY and SVGAGI. There are 15 residues in the CDR3. The CDR3 DNA sequence: TGTGCCAGCAGGCCCGTTAGCGGGGGAGGCGTGACCCAGTACTTC. It yields the protein CASRPVSGGGVTQYF.

This chain uses TRBV9 with TRBJ2-1, with D perhaps TRBD1 (6 bases). The V end was cut by 0 bases, the J end by 8 bases, with 18 bases between. The germline gives CDR1 SGDLS, CDR2 YYNGEE. The CDR3 contains 16 residues. CDR3 loop: CASSVGHRELRDEQFF. CDR3 nucleotide sequence: TGTGCCAGCAGCGTAGGGCACAGGGAACTTAGGGATGAGCAGTTCTTC.

The rearrangement joins TRBV19 to TRBJ2-4; TRBD2 agrees at 7 bases. The CDR3 is made up of 12 amino acids. Germline V gives CDR1 LNHDA, CDR2 SQIVND (reference sequence). The ends lost 3 bases at V and 12 bases at J; junction bases unmatched: 5. In DNA form, the CDR3 reads TGTGCCAGTAGTATGACCCGGGGGGATCAGTACTTC. Protein sequence: CASSMTRGDQYF.

This chain uses TRBV2 with TRBJ2-2; D is perhaps TRBD2 (6 bases). The CDR3 sequence is 15 residues long. Germline V gene sequence: CDR1 SNHLY, CDR2 FYNNEI. V was trimmed by 7 bases and J by 3 bases, leaving 15 bases between them. The chain's CDR3 is CASTRLVGDTGELFF. In DNA, the CDR3 is TGTGCCAGCACCCGACTAGTGGGCGACACCGGGGAGCTGTTTTTT.

The V and J genes are TRBV13 and TRBJ1-6; 7 nucleotides match TRBD1. The germline CDR1 and CDR2 sequences are PRHDT and FYEKMQ (reference sequence). This CDR3 comprises 18 residues. With 5 bases clipped from V and 0 bases from J, the junction kept 10 bases outside the gene matches. The CDR3 nucleotides read TGTGCCAGCAGCCCTGGGCCGACAGGGTACTCCTATAATTCACCCCTCCACTTT. Its translation is CASSPGPTGYSYNSPLHF.

V is TRBV2 and J is TRBJ2-7; a possible D gene is TRBD1 (6 bases). CDR1 SNHLY and CDR2 FYNNEI come from the germline V gene. V was pared by 3 bases and J by 3 bases, with 12 bases between. The CDR3 extends over 14 amino acids. The CDR3 DNA follows: TGTGCCAGCAGTGACAGGGGCATAAGCTACGAGCAGTACTTC. Its protein product is CASSDRGISYEQYF. The full variable domain, rest sourced from reference TRBV2 and TRBJ2-7, is EPEVTQTPSHQVTQMGQEVILRCVPISNHLYFYWYRQILGQKVEFLVSFYNNEISEKSEIFDDQFSVERPDGSNFTLKIRSTKLEDSAMYFCASSDRGISYEQYFGPGTRLTVT.